Listed here are 15 T cell receptor beta chains from one sample, sequenced in a study of blood T cells in healthy people across ages. Sample-barcoded 5' priming and a J-beta primer mix drove a second PCR of about 6 to 12 cycles. TCRdb re-derived calls from the 5' RACE reads in MiXCR, one entry per CDR3 protein. The table lists around 1,700,000 distinct CDR3 sequences, 28% of them singletons, with 7.7% in the top ten. Specimen: blood. The receptors come from a woman aged 25 to 39 in good health.

This clonotype was seen only once. A read error may be the cause here, since a much bigger clone is one base away. The genes are TRBV4-1 and TRBJ2-7; tentatively, D is TRBD2 (5 bases). Germline V gives CDR1 MGHRA, CDR2 YSYEKL. This CDR3 comprises 16 residues. V was clipped by 0 bases and J by 2 bases, with 14 bases between them. CDR3 nucleotides: TGCGCCAGCAGCCAAGATAGTAGCGTGAGCCCCTACGAGCAGTACTTC. Its protein is CASSQDSSVSPYEQYF.

The chain combines TRBV21-1 with TRBJ2-7; the tabulated D call, TRBD1, remains unverified against the DNA. TRBV21-1 is noted as a pseudogene. This CDR3 comprises 15 residues. CDR3 sequence reads: CASSKAPAGAYEQYF. CDR3 DNA sequence: TGTGCCAGCAGCAAAGCGCCCGCGGGGGCTTACGAGCAGTACTTC.

J is TRBJ1-6 and V is TRBV10-3, with TRBD1 matching over 11 bases. Germline loops: CDR1 ENHRY, CDR2 SYGVKD. CDR3 length: 16 residues. V lost 5 bases and J lost 10; bases outside the gene matches: 10. CDR3 sequence: CAISNQGQGGESPLHF. In nucleotides, the CDR3 is TGTGCCATCAGTAACCAGGGACAGGGGGGTGAATCACCCCTCCACTTT.

The rearrangement uses TRBV11-2 and TRBJ1-2; D not certain. The CDR3 loop spans 15 amino acids. Germline loops: CDR1 SGHAT, CDR2 FQNNGV. Trimming took off 1 base at V and 3 bases at J, with 12 bases between the two ends. Here the CDR3 reads CASSLVAGGHYGYTF. CDR3 nucleotides: TGTGCCAGCAGCTTAGTGGCGGGAGGTCACTATGGCTACACCTTC.

The sample holds a few counts of this clonotype. V usage is TRBV4-1 and J usage is TRBJ1-6, with D unclear. V lost 1 base to trimming and J lost 8 bases, with 12 bases between them. Germline V gene sequence: CDR1 MGHRA, CDR2 YSYEKL. The CDR3 contains 15 residues. The CDR3 reads CASSQGCRPDSPLHF. The CDR3, as DNA: TGCGCCAGCAGCCAAGGGTGCAGACCCGATTCACCCCTCCACTTT.

The chain couples TRBV30 to TRBJ1-6; the D is unclear. Between the trimmed V and J ends, which lost 3 bases and 10 bases, there was a span of 10 bases. Germline V CDR1 and CDR2: GTSNPN, SVGIG (reference sequence). This CDR3 spans 12 amino acids. CDR3 region: CAWSEPWSPLHF. DNA for the CDR3: TGTGCCTGGAGCGAACCGTGGTCACCCCTCCACTTT.

In this sample, this clonotype turned up many times. J is TRBJ2-3 and V is TRBV5-1; TRBD2 might be the D (5 bases). The CDR3 extends over 13 amino acids. Per the germline V gene, CDR1 is SGHRS and CDR2 is YFSETQ. V lost 5 bases and J 6 bases, leaving 13 bases between the germline ends. The CDR3 sequence: CASSSDSRDTQYF. CDR3 nucleotide sequence: TGCGCCAGCAGTTCGGACTCGCGGGATACGCAGTATTTT.

As to this clonotype: This may arise from a read error, as a much more abundant clone is one base away. The chain carries TRBV5-1 and TRBJ1-2; TRBD1 aligns across 8 bases. Germline CDR1 is SGHRS and CDR2 is YFSETQ. The CDR3 is 15 residues long. Unmatched junction bases numbered 8, after V lost 3 bases and J lost 4 bases. CDR3 protein: CASSSQAGGGYGYTF. Written as DNA, the CDR3 is TGCGCCAGCAGCTCACAAGCAGGGGGCGGCTATGGCTACACCTTC.

Comments on this clonotype: This likely comes from a read error, as the CDR3 has no conserved phenylalanine or tryptophan at its end. The limits of the CDR3 on the DNA are not certain, so only TCRdb's listed CDR3 is given. The chain recombines TRBV7-9 with TRBJ1-2; the table's D call TRBD1 went unverified against the DNA. From germline, CDR1 is SEHNR and CDR2 FQNEAQ (reference sequence). The CDR3 adds up to 11 amino acids, both ends counted. The CDR3 loop is CASSSGQGDTV.

The sample holds a few counts of this clonotype. The chain links TRBV6-5 to TRBJ1-2; D unresolved. Trimming took 2 bases from V and 4 from J, leaving 14 bases between them. Germline V gene data show CDR1 as MNHEY and CDR2 as SVGAGI. The CDR3 sequence is 15 residues long. CDR3 in amino acids: CASSYLSRTLYGYTF. For the CDR3, the DNA is TGTGCCAGCAGTTACCTGTCTCGGACCCTCTATGGCTACACCTTC.

The chain carries TRBV27 and TRBJ1-1, with D unclear. Germline V gene data show CDR1 as MNHEY and CDR2 as SMNVEV (reference sequence). V gave up 5 bases and J gave up 2 bases, with 18 bases separating them. This CDR3 comprises 16 residues. CDR3 in amino acids: CASSPFAAEVNTEAFF. The CDR3 nucleotides read TGTGCCAGCAGTCCCTTCGCGGCAGAAGTTAACACTGAAGCTTTCTTT.

This clonotype was found many times. The J gene is TRBJ2-5, the V gene TRBV5-1, with 10 bases identical to TRBD2. Losses at the gene ends were 5 bases for V and 1 base for J; bases not matched to a gene: 5. Germline loops: CDR1 SGHRS, CDR2 YFSETQ. This CDR3 is built from 15 residues. The CDR3: CASSRTSGSQETQYF. DNA of the CDR3: TGCGCCAGCAGTAGGACTAGCGGCTCCCAAGAGACCCAGTACTTC. Using reference TRBV5-1 and TRBJ2-5 for the parts outside the CDR3, the full variable domain is KAGVTQTPRYLIKTRGQQVTLSCSPISGHRSVSWYQQTPGQGLQFLFEYFSETQRNKGNFPGRFSGRQFSNSRSEMNVSTLELGDSALYLCASSRTSGSQETQYFGPGTRLLVL.

The CDR3 DNA reads TGTGCCAGCAGTTACGTAGGACTAGCGGGAGTTTACCAAGAGACCCAGTACTTC. Translated: CASSYVGLAGVYQETQYF. V is TRBV6-5 and J is TRBJ2-5; 13 nucleotides agree with TRBD2. The V and J ends lost 2 bases and 0 bases, in that order; junction bases with no gene match: 6. Germline CDR1 reads MNHEY; CDR2 reads SVGAGI. CDR3 length: 18 residues.

The chain uses TRBV30 and TRBJ2-1; 10 nucleotides line up with TRBD2. The germline V gene encodes CDR1 GTSNPN and CDR2 SVGIG (reference sequence). This CDR3 region has 15 residues. V lost 2 bases to trimming and J lost 7 bases; unmatched junction nucleotides: 8. CDR3 loop: CAWSPASGRGNEQFF. The CDR3 DNA follows: TGTGCCTGGAGTCCCGCTAGCGGGAGAGGGAATGAGCAGTTCTTC.

A few counts support this clonotype. The rearrangement uses TRBV21-1 and TRBJ2-7; whether TRBD1, the table's D call, matches the DNA was not checked. TRBV21-1 is assigned pseudogene status. The CDR3 consists of 17 residues. This chain's CDR3 is CASSKKRPDNEACEQYF. CDR3 bases: TGTGCCAGCAGCAAAAAAAGGCCGGACAACGAGGCCTGCGAGCAGTACTTC.